This T cell receptor beta chain is from a study of blood T cells in healthy people across ages. The use of a sample-barcoded 5' primer and a J-beta primer mix characterized a second PCR of 7 to 11 cycles. TCRdb re-called the 5' RACE reads with MiXCR, one entry per CDR3 protein. The sample has about 800,000 distinct CDR3 sequences; roughly 46% are singletons. The sequence came from an elderly man in good health. Sequences were obtained from blood.

This CDR3 is CASSEMGTGGSYEQYF. CDR3 in DNA: TGTGCCAGCAGCGAAATGGGGACAGGGGGCTCCTACGAGCAGTACTTC. The rearrangement joins TRBV2 to TRBJ2-7; 11 bases line up with TRBD1. V was pared by 6 bases and J by 0 bases, with 7 bases of the junction left unmatched. The CDR3 loop spans 16 amino acids. Germline assignment: CDR1 SNHLY and CDR2 FYNNEI.